Included here is one T cell receptor (beta chain) sequence, with context. These data are taken from a study of cytomegalovirus exposure and HLA in healthy donors. With 60 Vbeta and 13 Jbeta primers, the PCR was carried out. The assay was immunoSEQ multiplex PCR, and TCRdb's table has in-frame clones only and misses some. Counted here are some 150,000 clones, approximately 79% occurring once; the ten biggest clones make up about 4.6%. There are 15 residues in the CDR3. The germline V gene has CDR1 LNHNV and CDR2 YYDKDF (reference sequence). V was clipped by 0 bases and J by 0 bases, with 6 bases between them.

The TCR sequence derives from a man aged 40-49 years in good health and CMV-seronegative. Sequenced material: PBMCs. The V and J genes are TRBV15 and TRBJ2-4; D remains ambiguous. The CDR3 loop is CATSREGQAKNIQYF. Here the CDR3 DNA reads TGTGCCACCAGCAGAGAGGGCCAAGCCAAAAACATTCAGTACTTC.